This TCR beta chain was captured by sequencing in a study of cytomegalovirus exposure and HLA in healthy donors. Study-level points and caveats: Later analysis identified a missense DCLRE1C variant that was linked to TCR beta V- and J-gene trimming. The authors confirmed in vitro that three CMV-associated chains were specific for CMV antigens.

The PCR employed 60 Vbeta primers together with 13 Jbeta primers. Repertoires were generated with immunoSEQ multiplex PCR, while TCRdb's copy carries only in-frame clones and drops some. The sample spans around 76,000 clones; the ten largest clones claim 1.3% to 1.5%. CDR1 is SQVTM and CDR2 is ANQGSEA in the germline V gene. V was cut by 3 bases and J by 2 bases, with 7 bases left in between. This CDR3 comprises 12 residues. A remark on this clone: Its target is unknown.

The V gene is TRBV29-1, the J gene TRBJ1-1; D uncertain. The receptor's source is a woman aged 55-75 years in good health and CMV-seronegative. The source material was PBMCs. The CDR3 DNA reads as TGCAGCGTTGAGAGGATAAACACTGAAGCTTTCTTT. It translates to CSVERINTEAFF. The variable domain in full, with the rest retrieved from reference TRBV29-1 and TRBJ1-1, is SAVISQKPSRDICQRGTSLTIQCQVDSQVTMMFWYRQQPGQSLTLIATANQGSEATYESGFVIDKFPISRPNLTFSTLTVSNMSPEDSSIYLCSVERINTEAFFGQGTRLTVV.